One and the same sample provided the 26 T cell receptor beta chains below, sequenced in a study of spatial heterogeneity in lung cancer. The time point here: sample taken at primary tumor resection. TCRdb passed the 5' RACE reads through MiXCR, listing each CDR3 protein once. The sample lists 6,000 to 7,500 distinct CDR3 sequences, around 7% seen once, with 60% to 80% in the top ten. Sequenced here: PBMCs, sampled at surgery. The receptors were sampled from a male donor with early-stage non-small cell lung cancer.

The chain couples TRBV28 to TRBJ2-3, with D possibly being TRBD1 or TRBD2 (5 bases each). Germline V gene lookup returns CDR1 MDHEN and CDR2 SYDVKM. The CDR3 has 13 residues. Trimming removed 6 bases at V and 2 bases at J, with 9 bases between. CDR3 sequence: CASRRGSTDTQYF. CDR3 coding DNA: TGTGCCAGCAGGAGGGGATCCACAGATACGCAGTATTTT.

This clonotype has just a few counts. The chain's CDR3 is CASSLALKGNQPQHF. The CDR3, as DNA: TGTGCCAGCAGTTTAGCCCTCAAGGGCAATCAGCCCCAGCATTTT. The rearrangement links TRBV28 to TRBJ1-5; D ambiguous. Trimming took 2 bases from V and 2 from J, leaving 10 bases between them. CDR3 length equals 15 residues. Germline V gene data show CDR1 as MDHEN and CDR2 as SYDVKM.

In this sample, this clonotype turned up a few times. This rearrangement joins TRBV6-5 to TRBJ1-1; a weak D match, TRBD1 (5 bases). Germline V gives CDR1 MNHEY, CDR2 SVGAGI. Trimming removed 6 bases at V and 1 base at J, with 12 bases between. The CDR3 has 14 amino acids. CDR3 sequence reads: CASSLGRQNTEAFF. CDR3 sequence (DNA): TGTGCCAGCAGCTTGGGGCGACAGAACACTGAAGCTTTCTTT.

This clonotype was seen repeatedly, ten times or more. This sequence joins TRBV9 and TRBJ2-7; D not resolved. Germline loops: CDR1 SGDLS, CDR2 YYNGEE. This CDR3 has 14 amino acids. The ends were cut back, 0 bases at V and 1 base at J, with 8 bases in the middle. CDR3 in amino acids: CASSVVSNSYEQYF. CDR3 bases: TGTGCCAGCAGCGTAGTCAGCAATTCCTACGAGCAGTACTTC.

There are many counts of this clonotype. V usage is TRBV27 and J usage is TRBJ1-1; a weak D match, TRBD1 (6 bases). Deletions cut 2 bases from V and 6 bases from J, with 13 bases between. This CDR3 spans 14 amino acids. Germline CDR1 is MNHEY and CDR2 is SMNVEV (reference sequence). The CDR3 nucleotides read TGTGCCAGCAGTTTAATCACGGGGGCGGCTGAAGCTTTCTTT. Its translation: CASSLITGAAEAFF.

This clonotype was picked up many times. The chain uses TRBV5-1 and TRBJ1-5, with TRBD1 matching 9 bases. The CDR3 extends over 13 amino acids. J gave up 8 bases and V 2 bases, and 2 bases lay outside the gene matches. In germline, CDR1 is SGHRS, CDR2 YFSETQ. Here the CDR3 reads CASSLRTGEPQHF. The CDR3 region has the DNA TGCGCCAGCAGCTTACGGACAGGGGAGCCCCAGCATTTT.

This clonotype was detected ten times or more. The rearrangement links TRBV27 to TRBJ2-7; D call uncertain. The CDR3 length is 14 residues. Deletions cut 7 bases from V and 0 bases from J, with 13 bases between. CDR1 is MNHEY and CDR2 is SMNVEV in the germline V gene (reference sequence). This CDR3 reads CASMVGPISYEQYV. The CDR3 nucleotides are TGTGCCAGCATGGTCGGCCCGATCTCCTACGAGCAGTACGTC.

This clonotype was counted at least ten times. Its ends do not fully match the called genes, so a read error is possible. This rearrangement joins TRBV7-7 to TRBJ2-7; 9 bases agree with TRBD2. Germline V gives CDR1 SSHAT, CDR2 FNYEAQ (reference sequence). CDR3 size: 13 residues. CDR3 region: CASSLAGDGEQYF. The CDR3 DNA reads as TGTGCTAGCAGCTTAGCGGGAGACGGCGAGCAGTACTTC.

This clonotype was counted a few times. This sequence joins TRBV18 and TRBJ2-6; D is perhaps TRBD2 (5 bases). The germline CDR1 and CDR2 sequences are KGHSH and LQKENI. This CDR3 has 11 residues. V was pared by 2 bases and J by 15 bases, with 8 bases between. The CDR3 loop reads CASSPSLDLTF. CDR3 DNA: TGTGCCAGCTCACCATCACTAGACCTGACTTTC. Full variable domain (outside the CDR3, taken from reference TRBV18 and TRBJ2-6): NAGVMQNPRHLVRRRGQEARLRCSPMKGHSHVYWYRQLPEEGLKFMVYLQKENIIDESGMPKERFSAEFPKEGPSILRIQQVVRGDSAAYFCASSPSLDLTFGAGSRLTVL.

A word on this clonotype: Being one base from a much bigger clone, this may be a read error. This chain links TRBV2 with TRBJ1-1, with TRBD1 as a possible D gene (6 bases). This CDR3 contains 11 residues. CDR1 SNHLY and CDR2 FYNNEI come from the germline V gene. CDR3 sequence: CACSESIGQSF. The DNA for the CDR3 is TGTGCCTGCAGTGAATCCATAGGACAGAGTTTT.

This clonotype was observed a handful of times. The chain uses TRBV12-3 or TRBV12-4 and TRBJ1-5; 7 nucleotides agree with TRBD1. J gave up 5 bases and V 5 bases, and 9 bases lay outside the gene matches. The CDR3 is 15 residues long. The CDR3 DNA is TGTGCCAGCAGTCCTCCCAAGGGGGCCGATCAGCCCCAGCATTTT. It is translated as CASSPPKGADQPQHF.

This clonotype has a count of ten or more. The chain uses TRBV29-1 and TRBJ2-3; the match to TRBD2 covers 12 bases. Germline V gives CDR1 SQVTM, CDR2 ANQGSEA. J lost 5 bases, V lost 6 bases, and 6 bases had no gene match. This CDR3 is built from 14 residues. CDR3 residues: CSVGLAGTRDTQYF. CDR3 nucleotide sequence: TGCAGCGTAGGACTAGCGGGGACTCGAGATACGCAGTATTTT.

This clonotype was observed at least ten times. V and J are TRBV29-1 and TRBJ1-1, with D possibly TRBD1 on 5 matching bases. Germline CDR1 is SQVTM and CDR2 is ANQGSEA. The V end lost 1 base, the J end lost 1 base, and 19 bases lay between the germline ends. This CDR3 is 17 amino acids long. The CDR3 DNA is TGCAGCGTTGAAGTAGGTCGGGGGAGGGTTTCGAACACTGAAGCTTTCTTT. Protein sequence: CSVEVGRGRVSNTEAFF.

This clonotype counts as medium-sized. V gene TRBV20-1 combines with J gene TRBJ1-5; no reliable D call. The CDR3 spans 13 residues. CDR1 is DFQATT and CDR2 is SNEGSKA in the germline V gene (reference sequence). Trimming removed 6 bases at V and 2 bases at J, with 11 bases between. As DNA, the CDR3 is TGCAGTGCCTCGGACCCAGGCAATCAGCCCCAGCATTTT. Encoded protein: CSASDPGNQPQHF.

This clonotype was picked up many times. The V call is TRBV20-1, the J call TRBJ2-2, with 12 bases identical to TRBD2. J was trimmed by 4 bases and V by 0 bases; bases with no gene match: 3. Germline assignment: CDR1 DFQATT and CDR2 SNEGSKA (reference sequence). The CDR3 totals 16 residues. Here the CDR3 reads CSARDRTSGATGELFF. The CDR3 nucleotides are TGCAGTGCTAGAGATCGGACTAGCGGGGCCACCGGGGAGCTGTTTTTT.

This clonotype came up once. A read error is possible here, since a much larger clone lies one base away. The gene calls are TRBV10-3 and TRBJ2-5; 9 nucleotides line up with TRBD1. The CDR3 runs to 15 residues. The germline V gene has CDR1 ENHRY and CDR2 SYGVKD. DNA for the CDR3: TGTGCCATCAGTGACCAACGGGACAGGGAAGAGACCCAGCACTTC. Its protein is CAISDQRDREETQHF.

This clonotype was counted at least ten times. The V and J genes are TRBV7-9 and TRBJ1-2; D unclear. Germline V lookup: CDR1 SEHNR, CDR2 FQNEAQ (reference sequence). Deletions cut 5 bases from V and 8 bases from J, with 15 bases between. The CDR3 loop spans 13 amino acids. The CDR3 spells CASSETRLHGYTF. The CDR3 coding sequence is TGTGCCAGCAGCGAGACGAGGCTCCACGGCTACACCTTC.

This clonotype was counted at least ten times. CDR3 bases: TGTGCCAGCAGTGAAGAACCGGGTAGTCGGGAAAAACTGTTTTTT. It encodes CASSEEPGSREKLFF. The chain carries TRBV6-1 and TRBJ1-4; D is unresolved. Germline V gene data show CDR1 as MNHNS and CDR2 as SASEGT. The V end lost 1 base, the J end lost 8 bases, and 14 bases lay between the germline ends. This CDR3 is built from 15 residues.

V usage is TRBV7-2 and J usage is TRBJ2-3; 7 bases are a match to TRBD2. V lost 2 bases and J lost 6; bases outside the gene matches: 14. The germline CDR1 and CDR2 sequences are SGHTA and FQGNSA. The CDR3 is 17 residues long. CDR3 in amino acids: CASSLSRFAARGDTQYF. CDR3 DNA: TGTGCCAGCAGCTTAAGTCGGTTTGCGGCGCGGGGGGATACGCAGTATTTT.

In this sample, this clonotype turned up many times. The V gene is TRBV7-2, the J gene TRBJ2-1; 7 bases line up with TRBD2. The CDR3 loop spans 15 amino acids. Germline V CDR1 and CDR2: SGHTA, FQGNSA. With 2 bases clipped from V and 5 bases from J, the junction kept 6 bases outside the gene matches. The CDR3 DNA sequence: TGTGCCAGCAGCTTACGGGGCGGGAGTAACAATGAGCAGTTCTTC. Amino acids: CASSLRGGSNNEQFF.

This clonotype was seen at least ten times. The rearrangement uses TRBV9 and TRBJ1-4; tentative D call: TRBD1 (6 bases). This CDR3 comprises 15 residues. Per the germline V gene, CDR1 is SGDLS and CDR2 is YYNGEE. V lost 0 bases and J lost 4, with 10 bases in between. The DNA for the CDR3 is TGTGCCAGCAGCGTAGATCAGGGGTATAATGAAAAACTGTTTTTT. It specifies CASSVDQGYNEKLFF.

This clonotype came up many times. The chain employs TRBV5-4 and TRBJ2-1, with 8 positions matching TRBD2. The germline V gene has CDR1 SGHNT and CDR2 YYREEE (reference sequence). The V and J ends lost 0 bases and 9 bases, in that order; junction bases with no gene match: 14. The CDR3 loop spans 17 amino acids. The CDR3 spells CASSLVILAGRGGEQFF. As DNA, the CDR3 is TGTGCCAGCAGCTTGGTAATTTTAGCGGGGAGGGGTGGTGAGCAGTTCTTC.

This clonotype came up a few times. The rearrangement uses TRBV5-1 and TRBJ2-1; unclear D gene. CDR1 is SGHRS, CDR2 YFSETQ, per germline. The CDR3 is 15 amino acids. With 1 base removed from V and 5 bases from J, the gap between germline ends came to 13 bases. The CDR3 nucleotides read TGCGCCAGCAGCTTGCCTTCGGCAGTTCACAATGAGCAGTTCTTC. It is translated as CASSLPSAVHNEQFF.

This clonotype was seen many times. This sequence joins TRBV10-1 and TRBJ2-5; 8 bases line up with TRBD1. CDR3 length: 15 residues. The V and J ends lost 3 bases and 2 bases, in that order; junction bases with no gene match: 5. Per the germline V gene, CDR1 is WNHNN and CDR2 is SYGVQD (reference sequence). Written as DNA, the CDR3 is TGCGCCAGCAGTGATGTTGACAGGGGACAAGAGACCCAGTACTTC. Residues: CASSDVDRGQETQYF.

Only a few counts were recorded for this clonotype. The genes are TRBV20-1 and TRBJ2-7; 15 nucleotides line up with TRBD2. The CDR3 has 16 residues. CDR1 is DFQATT, CDR2 SNEGSKA, per germline (reference sequence). The V and J ends lost 2 bases and 4 bases, in that order; junction bases with no gene match: 6. The CDR3 region is CSARRGLAGGSYEQYF. The DNA for the CDR3 is TGCAGTGCTAGAAGGGGACTAGCGGGGGGTAGTTACGAGCAGTACTTC.

Points on this clonotype: A read error is possible here, since a much larger clone lies one base away. The rearrangement joins TRBV20-1 to TRBJ2-3; D call uncertain. The V and J ends lost 4 bases and 1 base respectively, with 9 bases between them. This CDR3 has 13 residues. CDR1 is DFQATT and CDR2 is SNEGSKA in the germline V gene (reference sequence). The DNA of the CDR3 is TGCAGTGCTAAAGTGACGGGCACAGATACGCAGTATTTT. Translating gives CSAKVTGTDTQYF.